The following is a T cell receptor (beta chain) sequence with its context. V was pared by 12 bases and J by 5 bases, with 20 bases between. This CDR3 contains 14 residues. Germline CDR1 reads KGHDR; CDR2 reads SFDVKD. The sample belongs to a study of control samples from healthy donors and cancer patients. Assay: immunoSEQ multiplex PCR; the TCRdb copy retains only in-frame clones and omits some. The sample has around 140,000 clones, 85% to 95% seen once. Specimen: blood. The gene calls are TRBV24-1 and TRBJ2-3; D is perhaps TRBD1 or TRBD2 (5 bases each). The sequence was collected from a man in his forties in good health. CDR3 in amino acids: CAPARGKWGDTQYF. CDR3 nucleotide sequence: TGTGCCCCGGCGAGGGGTAAGTGGGGAGATACGCAGTATTTT.